What follows are 27 T cell receptor beta chains derived from one specimen sequenced in a study of shared clonotypes between healthy human individuals. The protocol was immunoSEQ multiplex PCR, while the TCRdb copy is restricted to in-frame clones and leaves out a portion. In the table there are roughly 2 million clones, over 85% of which are singletons. Sequences were obtained from naive CD4+ T cells sorted from blood. Subset meaning: CD45RA+ positively selected. Receptor source: a man aged 18 to 30 in good health.

This sequence joins TRBV5-1 and TRBJ2-7, with 9 bases identical to TRBD1. CDR1 and CDR2 (germline): SGHRS, YFSETQ. V gave up 4 bases and J gave up 6 bases; unmatched junction bases: 8. This CDR3 contains 14 residues. The CDR3 DNA is TGCGCCAGCAGCAACCGGGACAGGGCAAGCGAGCAGTACTTC. Its translation is CASSNRDRASEQYF.

J is TRBJ1-5 and V is TRBV6-1; D gene ambiguous. The length of the CDR3 is 14 residues. Trimming stripped 4 bases from V and 0 bases from J, with 7 bases between. Looked up from germline, CDR1 is MNHNS and CDR2 is SASEGT. CDR3 DNA sequence: TGTGCCAGCAGTGGGGATTATAGCAATCAGCCCCAGCATTTT. This codes for CASSGDYSNQPQHF.

The chain is built from TRBV6-4 and TRBJ2-1; TRBD1 matches at 7 bases. Germline CDR1 MRHNA, CDR2 SNTAGT. J was trimmed by 0 bases and V by 4 bases; bases with no gene match: 6. The CDR3 consists of 16 residues. CDR3 in amino acids: CASSADRALSYNEQFF. Written as DNA, the CDR3 is TGTGCCAGCAGTGCCGACAGGGCTCTCTCCTACAATGAGCAGTTCTTC.

This clone has just a few counts. The genes are TRBV30 and TRBJ1-5; TRBD1 aligns across 8 bases. Germline V lookup: CDR1 GTSNPN, CDR2 SVGIG (reference sequence). The length of the CDR3 is 16 residues. After removal of 0 bases from V and 6 bases from J, the junction contained 10 bases not matched to a gene. The CDR3 bases are TGTGCCTGGAGTGTACAGGGGGGCTGGGACGGTCAGCCCCAGCATTTT. As protein: CAWSVQGGWDGQPQHF.

This chain joins TRBV6-1 and TRBJ2-7; D may match TRBD1 or TRBD2 (5 bases each). In germline, CDR1 is MNHNS, CDR2 SASEGT. Deletions cut 5 bases from V and 6 bases from J, with 17 bases between. The CDR3 loop spans 14 amino acids. The CDR3 DNA reads TGTGCCAGCAGTCCATACCCGGGACCCCTCGAGCAGTACTTC. It translates to CASSPYPGPLEQYF.

The rearrangement joins TRBV21-1 to TRBJ1-1. TRBV21-1 is recorded as a pseudogene. This CDR3 is built from 15 residues. The CDR3 DNA sequence: TGTGCCAGCAGCAAAGGCGAACGGATGAACACTGAAGCTTTCTTT. Amino acids: CASSKGERMNTEAFF.

The rearrangement uses TRBV11-2 and TRBJ2-1; 7 bases agree with TRBD1. Germline V gives CDR1 SGHAT, CDR2 FQNNGV. This CDR3 has 15 amino acids. The junction had 7 bases not matched to a gene; V was cut back by 5 bases and J by 3 bases. DNA for the CDR3: TGTGCCAGCAGCCCTCGGACAGGATACTACAATGAGCAGTTCTTC. It codes for CASSPRTGYYNEQFF.

V and J are TRBV12-1 and TRBJ2-5; TRBD1 was called by the table and not checked on the DNA. TRBV12-1 is labeled a pseudogene. This CDR3 comprises 18 residues. For the CDR3, the DNA is TGTGCCAGCAGCTCCTCACCTCGCCGGGACAGGGGTGAAGAGACCCAGTACTTC. It is translated as CASSSSPRRDRGEETQYF.

The chain combines TRBV28 with TRBJ2-7; perhaps TRBD2 as D (5 bases). Germline V gene data show CDR1 as MDHEN and CDR2 as SYDVKM. With 7 bases removed from V and 0 bases from J, the gap between germline ends came to 10 bases. The CDR3 covers 13 residues. CDR3 amino acids: CASISGDSYEQYF. The CDR3, as DNA: TGTGCCAGCATATCCGGGGACTCCTACGAGCAGTACTTC.

The chain is built from TRBV19 and TRBJ2-7, with 8 bases aligning to TRBD1. The trim removed 6 bases at V and 1 base at J, leaving 17 bases unmatched. Germline CDR1 is LNHDA and CDR2 is SQIVND (reference sequence). The CDR3 length is 18 residues. The chain's CDR3 is CASRPRQGFYDTSYEQYF. In nucleotides, the CDR3 is TGTGCCAGTAGGCCCCGACAGGGGTTTTATGATACTTCCTACGAGCAGTACTTC.

The CDR3 loop reads CASSLLGVTDTQYF. DNA of the CDR3: TGTGCCAGCAGCTTATTGGGGGTAACAGATACGCAGTATTTT. V is TRBV7-2 and J is TRBJ2-3; perhaps D is TRBD1 or TRBD2 (5 bases each). Germline values: CDR1 SGHTA, CDR2 FQGNSA. V lost 2 bases and J 3 bases, leaving 9 bases between the germline ends. The CDR3 is 14 amino acids.

This clone appeared many times. This rearrangement joins TRBV5-1 to TRBJ2-7, with 13 bases fitting TRBD2. The CDR3 spans 17 residues. The germline gives CDR1 SGHRS, CDR2 YFSETQ. V shed 4 bases, J shed 3 bases, and the junction held 10 bases outside the gene matches. The CDR3 DNA reads as TGCGCCAGCAGCCCCGTACCCGGGACTAGCGGGAACTACGAGCAGTACTTC. Translated, it gives CASSPVPGTSGNYEQYF.

CDR3 sequence: CASSFGSGPYEQYF. The CDR3 bases are TGTGCCAGCAGCTTCGGTAGCGGCCCCTACGAGCAGTACTTC. J is TRBJ2-7 and V is TRBV7-2; D might be TRBD2 (6 bases). Germline V CDR1 and CDR2: SGHTA, FQGNSA. The CDR3 extends over 14 amino acids. V was clipped by 3 bases and J by 2 bases, with 11 bases between them.

The rearrangement uses TRBV4-3 and TRBJ2-2; TRBD1 might be the D (5 bases). Germline V gene sequence: CDR1 LGHNA, CDR2 YSLEER. CDR3 length: 17 amino acids. Trimming left V 2 bases short and J 0 bases short, with 13 bases between. The CDR3 sequence is CASSQTTDKANTGELFF. The CDR3 coding sequence is TGCGCCAGCAGCCAAACCACGGACAAAGCGAACACCGGGGAGCTGTTTTTT.

This clone was counted a single time. J is TRBJ1-3 and V is TRBV10-3, with 8 bases fitting TRBD1. After removal of 6 bases from V and 2 bases from J, the junction contained 9 bases not matched to a gene. The CDR3 covers 16 residues. Looked up from germline, CDR1 is ENHRY and CDR2 is SYGVKD. CDR3 loop: CAIRGGTGSPGNTIYF. In nucleotides, the CDR3 is TGTGCCATCAGGGGAGGGACAGGATCGCCTGGAAACACCATATATTTT.

This chain uses TRBV18 with TRBJ1-5; D may be TRBD1 (5 bases). Per germline, CDR1 KGHSH and CDR2 LQKENI. V lost 2 bases and J 6 bases, leaving 11 bases between the germline ends. This CDR3 comprises 14 residues. Here the CDR3 DNA reads TGTGCCAGCTCACCAGGACACCTGGGTCAGCCCCAGCATTTT. This encodes CASSPGHLGQPQHF.

The gene calls are TRBV11-2 and TRBJ1-3; no clear D. CDR3 size: 14 residues. V dropped 5 bases and J dropped 5 bases, with 13 bases sitting between them. From germline, CDR1 is SGHAT and CDR2 FQNNGV. The CDR3 nucleotides read TGTGCCAGCAGCCCCCCTCCGGGGAGAAACACCATATATTTT. Translating gives CASSPPPGRNTIYF.

In this sample, this clone turned up once. The rearrangement links TRBV7-6 to TRBJ1-1, with D possibly TRBD1 on 6 matching bases. The germline gives CDR1 SGHVS, CDR2 FNYEAQ. Trimming removed 5 bases from V and 3 bases from J, with 7 bases in between. This CDR3 is 12 amino acids long. Here the CDR3 reads CASSRQDTEAFF. The CDR3 region has the DNA TGTGCCAGCAGCCGACAGGACACTGAAGCTTTCTTT. The whole variable domain, filled in from reference TRBV7-6 and TRBJ1-1, reads GAGVSQSPRYKVTKRGQDVALRCDPISGHVSLYWYRQALGQGPEFLTYFNYEAQQDKSGLPNDRFSAERPEGSISTLTIQRTEQRDSAMYRCASSRQDTEAFFGQGTRLTVV.

This chain joins TRBV18 and TRBJ2-5, with D perhaps TRBD2 (6 bases). The J call is uncertain, as TRBJ2-7 better fits the DNA end. The CDR3 has 16 amino acids. Germline CDR1 reads KGHSH; CDR2 reads LQKENI. The DNA for the CDR3 is TGTGCCAGCTCACCAACACTAGCTGCCGTGTCTTACGAGCAGTACTTC. Residues: CASSPTLAAVSYEQYF.

The CDR3 DNA reads as TGTGCCAGCAGCGCGACGGTGGCCGTCGAGCAGTACTTC. Translating it yields CASSATVAVEQYF. The chain employs TRBV5-6 and TRBJ2-7; D gene uncertain. This CDR3 contains 13 residues. From germline, CDR1 is SGHDT and CDR2 YYEEEE. Between the trimmed V and J ends, which lost 4 bases and 6 bases, there was a span of 14 bases.

The rearrangement links TRBV2 to TRBJ1-3; D call uncertain. Trimming stripped 4 bases from V and 0 bases from J, with 10 bases between. The germline gives CDR1 SNHLY, CDR2 FYNNEI. CDR3 length: 15 amino acids. CDR3 sequence reads: CASSVEADSGNTIYF. The CDR3 region has the DNA TGTGCCAGCAGTGTTGAAGCGGACTCTGGAAACACCATATATTTT.

The CDR3 region is CASSEISGTKGETQYF. The CDR3 DNA is TGTGCCAGCAGTGAAATTAGCGGGACCAAGGGGGAGACCCAGTACTTC. V gene TRBV6-1 combines with J gene TRBJ2-5, with TRBD2 identical over 8 bases. The J segment lost 5 bases and the V segment lost 2 bases, leaving 10 bases of the junction unmatched. The CDR3 is 16 amino acids. Germline V gives CDR1 MNHNS, CDR2 SASEGT.

The genes are TRBV6-5 and TRBJ2-1; D remains ambiguous. Per germline, CDR1 MNHEY and CDR2 SVGAGI. The germline V and J ends were trimmed by 2 bases and 6 bases, with 11 bases remaining between them. The CDR3 extends over 14 amino acids. This chain's CDR3 is CASSYPGASNEQFF. The CDR3 DNA is TGTGCCAGCAGTTACCCAGGCGCTAGCAATGAGCAGTTCTTC.

The V gene is TRBV30, the J gene TRBJ2-7; D ambiguous. The CDR3 runs 12 residues. V lost 3 bases to trimming and J lost 3 bases, with 9 bases between them. Germline V gene lookup returns CDR1 GTSNPN and CDR2 SVGIG (reference sequence). CDR3 sequence: CAWREKYYEQYF. CDR3 sequence (DNA): TGTGCCTGGAGAGAAAAGTACTACGAGCAGTACTTC. Using reference TRBV30 and TRBJ2-7 for the parts outside the CDR3, the full variable domain is SQTIHQWPATLVQPVGSPLSLECTVEGTSNPNLYWYRQAAGRGLQLLFYSVGIGQISSEVPQNLSASRPQDRQFILSSKKLLLSDSGFYLCAWREKYYEQYFGPGTRLTVT.

The chain couples TRBV5-1 to TRBJ2-5; unclear D gene. CDR3 length: 14 residues. The V and J ends lost 0 bases and 4 bases respectively, with 10 bases between them. CDR1 is SGHRS, CDR2 YFSETQ, per germline. Here the CDR3 reads CASSLVKASETQYF. CDR3 nucleotide sequence: TGCGCCAGCAGCTTGGTGAAGGCCTCAGAGACCCAGTACTTC.

This rearrangement joins TRBV11-2 to TRBJ2-5; D is undetermined. Trimming removed 6 bases from V and 2 bases from J, with 10 bases in between. This CDR3 has 13 amino acids. Germline V gene data show CDR1 as SGHAT and CDR2 as FQNNGV. CDR3 DNA sequence: TGTGCCAGCAGATCGGGTTTACAAGAGACCCAGTACTTC. This sequence encodes CASRSGLQETQYF. Variable domain in full (rest from reference TRBV11-2 and TRBJ2-5): EAGVAQSPRYKIIEKRQSVAFWCNPISGHATLYWYQQILGQGPKLLIQFQNNGVVDDSQLPKDRFSAERLKGVDSTLKIQPAKLEDSAVYLCASRSGLQETQYFGPGTRLLVL.

The chain recombines TRBV7-9 with TRBJ1-6, with 11 bases matching TRBD1. This CDR3 spans 17 amino acids. V lost 3 bases, J lost 9 bases, and 10 bases stayed unmatched. Germline V lookup: CDR1 SEHNR, CDR2 FQNEAQ (reference sequence). CDR3 bases: TGTGCCAGCAGCTTTGGACGGACCGGGACAGGGGGTTCACCCCTCCACTTT. It is translated as CASSFGRTGTGGSPLHF.